One sample yielded the 9 T cell receptor beta chains listed below, sequenced in a study of T cells after somatic rescue of genetic block. Here immunoSEQ multiplex PCR was the method, and the copy in TCRdb shows in-frame clones only, minus some. The table includes roughly 65,000 clones, roughly 90% detected once. The source material was peripheral blood mononuclear cells (PBMCs). These receptors all stem from a man aged 35 to 55.

CDR3 sequence (DNA): TGCGCCAGCGGGAGACAGGGGAACACTGAAGCTTTCTTT. It codes for CASGRQGNTEAFF. The chain recombines TRBV5-1 with TRBJ1-1; TRBD1 aligns across 7 bases. The V gene's germline CDR1 is SGHRS and CDR2 YFSETQ. V dropped 7 bases and J dropped 1; count of bases not matched to a gene: 4. This CDR3 region has 13 residues.

The V and J genes are TRBV7-2 and TRBJ2-1, with D perhaps assigned TRBD1 or TRBD2 (5 bases each). The CDR3 covers 16 residues. Germline V gene data show CDR1 as SGHTA and CDR2 as FQGNSA. V lost 5 bases, J lost 7 bases, and 21 bases lay in between. CDR3 protein: CASSPILGESSNEQFF. The CDR3 nucleotides are TGTGCCAGCAGCCCCATTCTAGGGGAGTCATCGAATGAGCAGTTCTTC.

V usage is TRBV2 and J usage is TRBJ1-1, with 8 bases identical to TRBD1. This CDR3 spans 14 amino acids. CDR1 is SNHLY, CDR2 FYNNEI, per germline. V dropped 6 bases and J dropped 1; count of bases not matched to a gene: 4. DNA for the CDR3: TGTGCCAGCAGGAGACAGGGGACGAACACTGAAGCTTTCTTT. It yields the protein CASRRQGTNTEAFF. The whole variable domain, filled in from reference TRBV2 and TRBJ1-1, reads EPEVTQTPSHQVTQMGQEVILRCVPISNHLYFYWYRQILGQKVEFLVSFYNNEISEKSEIFDDQFSVERPDGSNFTLKIRSTKLEDSAMYFCASRRQGTNTEAFFGQGTRLTVV.

This clone came up once. The genes are TRBV6-1 and TRBJ1-3; weak D call: TRBD1 (6 bases). CDR3 length: 17 residues. Trimming removed 2 bases from V and 0 bases from J, with 14 bases in between. The germline CDR1 and CDR2 sequences are MNHNS and SASEGT. The CDR3 spells CASSEMDSPTSGNTIYF. The CDR3 DNA reads as TGTGCCAGCAGTGAAATGGACAGTCCCACCTCTGGAAACACCATATATTTT.

The chain couples TRBV9 to TRBJ2-3; 9 bases align to TRBD2. This CDR3 has 16 amino acids. Germline V gene sequence: CDR1 SGDLS, CDR2 YYNGEE. V shed 0 bases, J shed 6 bases, and the junction held 8 bases outside the gene matches. The CDR3 here is CASSVARAGGPDTQYF. CDR3 nucleotides: TGTGCCAGCAGCGTAGCTAGGGCGGGAGGGCCGGATACGCAGTATTTT.

The chain carries TRBV5-8 and TRBJ1-4, with TRBD1 matching 9 bases. The CDR3 has 16 residues. Per germline, CDR1 SGHTS and CDR2 YDEGEE. With V trimmed by 4 bases and J by 0 bases, 4 bases remained unmatched. The CDR3 bases are TGTGCCAGCAGCCCGAGACAGGGGGCAACTAATGAAAAACTGTTTTTT. This codes for CASSPRQGATNEKLFF.

The chain couples TRBV28 to TRBJ2-4, with a possible D match to TRBD1 (6 bases). The V and J ends lost 6 bases and 2 bases respectively, with 11 bases between them. The CDR3 length is 14 residues. Germline V gene sequence: CDR1 MDHEN, CDR2 SYDVKM. The CDR3 nucleotides are TGTGCCAGCAGACTACAGGGCCCCAAAAACATTCAGTACTTC. As protein: CASRLQGPKNIQYF.

The chain is built from TRBV7-9 and TRBJ1-1; D may be TRBD1 (6 bases). Between the trimmed V and J ends, which lost 1 base and 10 bases, there was a span of 10 bases. The CDR3 sequence is 12 residues long. Looked up from germline, CDR1 is SEHNR and CDR2 is FQNEAQ (reference sequence). CDR3 residues: CASSLDRVGAFF. CDR3 sequence (DNA): TGTGCCAGCAGCTTAGACAGGGTGGGAGCTTTCTTT.

CDR3 protein: CASSLRSAIPNEKLFF. CDR3 nucleotide sequence: TGTGCCAGCAGCTTACGGTCAGCCATTCCTAATGAAAAACTGTTTTTT. The chain couples TRBV11-2 to TRBJ1-4; D is unclear. CDR3 length: 16 amino acids. V was shortened by 2 bases and J by 3 bases, with 13 bases between the two germline ends. From germline, CDR1 is SGHAT and CDR2 FQNNGV. The full variable domain, with the rest looked up from reference TRBV11-2 and TRBJ1-4, is EAGVAQSPRYKIIEKRQSVAFWCNPISGHATLYWYQQILGQGPKLLIQFQNNGVVDDSQLPKDRFSAERLKGVDSTLKIQPAKLEDSAVYLCASSLRSAIPNEKLFFGSGTQLSVL.